These 3 T cell receptor beta chains came from one sample sequenced in a study of T-cell memory formation after mild COVID-19. MiXCR, applied by TCRdb to the 5' RACE reads, yields one record per CDR3 protein. The sample shows fewer than 650,000 distinct CDR3 sequences, about 20% of them seen only once. Sequencing input: PBMCs or a T cell subset sorted from them (not recorded which). The origin of the receptors is an adult woman who had mild COVID-19 (a few samples of this study predate the infection). Cell type and time point are not known.

V and J are TRBV15 and TRBJ2-7; D ambiguous. Germline assignment: CDR1 LNHNV and CDR2 YYDKDF (reference sequence). V was pared by 3 bases and J by 3 bases, with 15 bases between. This CDR3 comprises 15 residues. This chain's CDR3 is CATSSSQLTYYEQYF. CDR3 DNA: TGTGCCACCAGCAGCTCTCAACTTACGTACTACGAGCAGTACTTC.

The V gene is TRBV6-2 or TRBV6-3, the J gene TRBJ2-1; D is ambiguous. Trimming removed 6 bases at V and 2 bases at J, with 14 bases between. The CDR3 loop spans 15 amino acids. Germline lookup yields CDR1 MNHEY and CDR2 SVGEGT. Written as DNA, the CDR3 is TGTGCCAGCAGCATGAAAAGATTGACCTACAATGAGCAGTTCTTC. Residues: CASSMKRLTYNEQFF.

There are a few counts of this clonotype. V and J are TRBV28 and TRBJ1-1; 7 nucleotides line up with TRBD1. Trimming took 2 bases from V and 11 from J; bases not matched to a gene: 5. Germline assignment: CDR1 MDHEN and CDR2 SYDVKM. CDR3 length equals 12 residues. CDR3 bases: TGTGCCAGCAGTTTACAGGAGACAGGGGCTTTCTTT. This encodes CASSLQETGAFF.